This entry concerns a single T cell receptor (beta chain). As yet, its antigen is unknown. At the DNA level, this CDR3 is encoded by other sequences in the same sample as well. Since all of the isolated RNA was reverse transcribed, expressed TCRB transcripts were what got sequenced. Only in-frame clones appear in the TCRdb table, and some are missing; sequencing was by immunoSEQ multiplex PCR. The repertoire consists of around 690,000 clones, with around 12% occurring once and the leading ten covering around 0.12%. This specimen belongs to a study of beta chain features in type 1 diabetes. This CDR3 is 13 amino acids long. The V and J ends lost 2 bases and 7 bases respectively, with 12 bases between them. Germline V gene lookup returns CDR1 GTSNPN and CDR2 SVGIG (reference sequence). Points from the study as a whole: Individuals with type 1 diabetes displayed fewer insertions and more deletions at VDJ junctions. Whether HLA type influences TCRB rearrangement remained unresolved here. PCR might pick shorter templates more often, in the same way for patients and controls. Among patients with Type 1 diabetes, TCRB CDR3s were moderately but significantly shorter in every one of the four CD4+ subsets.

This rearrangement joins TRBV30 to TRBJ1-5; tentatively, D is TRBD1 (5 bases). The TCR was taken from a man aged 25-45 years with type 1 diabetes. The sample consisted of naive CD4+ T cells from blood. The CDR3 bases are TGTGCCTGGAGTCAGGGAGAGGGACAGCCCCAGCATTTT. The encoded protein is CAWSQGEGQPQHF.